One sample yielded the 19 T cell receptor beta chains listed below, sequenced in a study of blood T cell repertoires in COVID-19. Sequenced by immunoSEQ multiplex PCR; TCRdb stores in-frame clones only, minus some. The sample holds about 210,000 clones; 80% to 90% are singletons and the top ten take roughly 0.69%. The specimen was peripheral blood. These TCRs come from a man aged 40-50 years with acute or convalescent COVID-19.

The chain recombines TRBV5-1 with TRBJ2-2; 10 nucleotides align to TRBD1. The CDR3 has 15 amino acids. Trimming removed 2 bases from V and 4 bases from J; junction bases left unmatched: 2. Germline CDR1 is SGHRS and CDR2 is YFSETQ. For the CDR3, the DNA is TGCGCCAGCAGCTTTTGGGACAGGGGCACCGGGGAGCTGTTTTTT. Its translation is CASSFWDRGTGELFF.

The V call is TRBV29-1, the J call TRBJ1-2; 7 bases line up with TRBD1. The V gene end was trimmed by 4 bases and the J gene end by 2 bases; junction bases not matched to a gene: 4. CDR1 and CDR2 (germline): SQVTM, ANQGSEA. The CDR3 covers 13 residues. The CDR3 loop is CSVGGTVNYGYTF. CDR3 in DNA: TGCAGCGTTGGGGGGACAGTCAACTATGGCTACACCTTC.

J is TRBJ2-3 and V is TRBV19; tentative D call: TRBD2 (6 bases). Trimming stripped 5 bases from V and 0 bases from J, with 15 bases between. Germline V lookup: CDR1 LNHDA, CDR2 SQIVND (reference sequence). The CDR3 extends over 16 amino acids. CDR3 residues: CASSPHGLTSTDTQYF. CDR3 coding DNA: TGTGCCAGTAGTCCGCACGGACTAACTAGCACAGATACGCAGTATTTT.

The V call is TRBV7-2, the J call TRBJ2-5; 8 bases are shared with TRBD2. V lost 6 bases, J lost 5 bases, and 8 bases stayed unmatched. The CDR3 extends over 14 amino acids. CDR1 SGHTA and CDR2 FQGNSA come from the germline V gene. The CDR3 DNA sequence: TGTGCCAGCAGGGGCGCGGGAGGCAGTGAGACCCAGTACTTC. Translation gives CASRGAGGSETQYF.

The chain has TRBV28 and TRBJ2-6; D is unresolved. The V end lost 2 bases, the J end lost 1 base, and 3 bases lay between the germline ends. Germline loops: CDR1 MDHEN, CDR2 SYDVKM. The length of the CDR3 is 14 residues. In nucleotides, the CDR3 is TGTGCCAGCAGTTTACTATCTGGGGCCAACGTCCTGACTTTC. Its translation is CASSLLSGANVLTF.

J is TRBJ1-2 and V is TRBV20-1, with TRBD1 matching over 9 bases. Germline V gene sequence: CDR1 DFQATT, CDR2 SNEGSKA (reference sequence). The CDR3 spans 10 residues. Trimming cost V 6 bases and J 10 bases; bases outside gene matches: 3. CDR3 loop: CSAPQGAYTF. CDR3 in DNA: TGCAGTGCCCCACAGGGGGCCTACACCTTC.

This clone appeared a single time. The chain links TRBV19 to TRBJ2-2; TRBD2 matches at 7 bases. This CDR3 region has 16 residues. Per germline, CDR1 LNHDA and CDR2 SQIVND (reference sequence). V lost 7 bases, J lost 0 bases, and 8 bases stayed unmatched. Here the CDR3 reads CASIAGIRSNTGELFF. CDR3 nucleotide sequence: TGTGCCAGTATAGCGGGCATCAGATCGAACACCGGGGAGCTGTTTTTT.

The chain is built from TRBV4-2 and TRBJ2-7, with D unresolved. Per germline, CDR1 LGHNA and CDR2 YNFKEQ. V gave up 1 base and J gave up 1 base, with 26 bases separating them. The CDR3 has 20 residues. The chain's CDR3 is CASSQVPAGAYEMISYEQYF. The CDR3 coding sequence is TGTGCCAGCAGCCAAGTCCCCGCTGGAGCCTATGAGATGATATCCTACGAGCAGTACTTC.

The CDR3 sequence: CASSLDGGTNYGYTF. The CDR3 bases are TGTGCCAGCAGCCTGGATGGAGGAACTAACTATGGCTACACCTTC. The V and J genes are TRBV4-2 and TRBJ1-2, with D unclear. Germline CDR1 and CDR2: LGHNA and YNFKEQ. This CDR3 spans 15 amino acids. Trimming removed 4 bases at V and 0 bases at J, with 12 bases between.

This clone was observed a handful of times. This sequence joins TRBV7-9 and TRBJ1-2; 7 bases match TRBD1. Germline values: CDR1 SEHNR, CDR2 FQNEAQ (reference sequence). The CDR3 is made up of 17 amino acids. V shed 2 bases and J 2 bases; nucleotides not matched to a gene: 11. The CDR3 is CASSLPTGVLFNYGYTF. Written as DNA, the CDR3 is TGTGCCAGCAGCTTACCCACAGGGGTCCTATTCAACTATGGCTACACCTTC.

This clone was detected once. The rearrangement links TRBV2 to TRBJ2-5; 12 bases are shared with TRBD2. Trimming cost V 7 bases and J 6 bases; bases outside gene matches: 6. Germline-derived CDR1 and CDR2 are SNHLY and FYNNEI. The CDR3 loop spans 14 amino acids. CDR3 region: CASTTSGGSKTQYF. In nucleotides, the CDR3 is TGTGCCAGCACAACTAGCGGGGGGTCTAAGACCCAGTACTTC.

The chain has TRBV7-2 and TRBJ1-1; tentatively, D is TRBD1 (6 bases). Trimming shortened V by 1 base and J by 1 base, and 10 bases separated the two germline ends. Per the germline V gene, CDR1 is SGHTA and CDR2 is FQGNSA. The CDR3 extends over 15 amino acids. The CDR3 nucleotides read TGTGCCAGCAGCTTAGAGGGACATCCGAACACTGAAGCTTTCTTT. It translates to CASSLEGHPNTEAFF.

The rearrangement links TRBV12-3 or TRBV12-4 to TRBJ1-1; 8 bases map to TRBD1. CDR3 length equals 13 residues. The V segment lost 7 bases and the J segment 8 bases; nucleotides outside the gene matches: 9. The CDR3 protein is CASILMGTGEAFF. The CDR3 DNA is TGTGCCAGCATCCTAATGGGGACAGGCGAAGCTTTCTTT.

The chain uses TRBV27 and TRBJ2-7; TRBD1 aligns across 7 bases. Germline V gives CDR1 MNHEY, CDR2 SMNVEV (reference sequence). V lost 3 bases, J lost 3 bases, and 5 bases stayed unmatched. The CDR3 is 14 residues long. The CDR3 coding sequence is TGTGCCAGCAGTTTTACACAGGGGCACTACGAGCAGTACTTC. It yields the protein CASSFTQGHYEQYF.

There are a few counts of this clone. This chain joins TRBV5-1 and TRBJ2-4; 7 bases fit TRBD2. V lost 0 bases and J lost 6; bases outside the gene matches: 6. The CDR3 is 15 amino acids. Per germline, CDR1 SGHRS and CDR2 YFSETQ. Written as DNA, the CDR3 is TGCGCCAGCAGCTTGGTGGCGGGAGAGCCAAACATTCAGTACTTC. Translation: CASSLVAGEPNIQYF.

The J gene is TRBJ2-6, the V gene TRBV28; perhaps TRBD1 as D (6 bases). The V end was cut by 5 bases, the J end by 1 base, with 30 bases between. Germline values: CDR1 MDHEN, CDR2 SYDVKM. This CDR3 spans 22 amino acids. In nucleotides, the CDR3 is TGTGCCAGCAGTCTGTACTGGGGATCTAAGCCGGGACAATCTTCTGGGGCCAACGTCCTGACTTTC. The encoded protein is CASSLYWGSKPGQSSGANVLTF.

This clone appeared a single time. V and J are TRBV19 and TRBJ2-7; D is ambiguous. Trimming stripped 1 base from V and 6 bases from J, with 16 bases between. Germline loops: CDR1 LNHDA, CDR2 SQIVND (reference sequence). This CDR3 comprises 15 residues. DNA of the CDR3: TGTGCCAGTAGTATAGGCTATCCTCCTCTTGTCGAGCAGTACTTC. Translation: CASSIGYPPLVEQYF. The variable domain in full, completed from reference TRBV19 and TRBJ2-7, reads DGGITQSPKYLFRKEGQNVTLSCEQNLNHDAMYWYRQDPGQGLRLIYYSQIVNDFQKGDIAEGYSVSREKKESFPLTVTSAQKNPTAFYLCASSIGYPPLVEQYFGPGTRLTVT.

The CDR3 DNA reads as TGTGCCACCAGCCCCCAACCAAAAGGACAGGGCACCACTGGGAACACTGAAGCTTTCTTT. Amino acid sequence: CATSPQPKGQGTTGNTEAFF. The J gene is TRBJ1-1, the V gene TRBV24-1, with 8 bases that match TRBD1. The CDR3 is made up of 20 amino acids. Germline loops: CDR1 KGHDR, CDR2 SFDVKD. Trimming at V came to 7 bases and at J to 1 base, leaving 22 bases not matched to a gene.

The chain links TRBV7-2 to TRBJ1-1; D uncertain. CDR3 length equals 14 residues. The V and J ends lost 1 base and 2 bases respectively, with 8 bases between them. Germline CDR1 reads SGHTA; CDR2 reads FQGNSA. The CDR3 is CASSLVGSNTEAFF. Here the CDR3 DNA reads TGTGCCAGCAGCTTAGTGGGCAGTAACACTGAAGCTTTCTTT.